This paragraph covers one TCR beta chain sequence. J was trimmed by 4 bases and V by 4 bases; bases with no gene match: 6. Germline assignment: CDR1 ENHRY and CDR2 SYGVKD. The CDR3 sequence is 14 residues long. Sequencing used immunoSEQ multiplex PCR; TCRdb keeps in-frame clones, though not all of them. The sample consists of about 160,000 clones, around 89% of them appearing once. These data originate in a study of T cell responses to AZD1222 COVID-19 vaccine. This sample comprised peripheral blood, obtained on day 0 of AZD1222 vaccination. V usage is TRBV10-3 and J usage is TRBJ1-2; 7 bases match TRBD1. This clonotype was sampled from an adult in good health. In DNA form, the CDR3 reads TGTGCCATCAGTGCAGACAGGGAGGGCTATGGCTACACCTTC. Protein product: CAISADREGYGYTF.